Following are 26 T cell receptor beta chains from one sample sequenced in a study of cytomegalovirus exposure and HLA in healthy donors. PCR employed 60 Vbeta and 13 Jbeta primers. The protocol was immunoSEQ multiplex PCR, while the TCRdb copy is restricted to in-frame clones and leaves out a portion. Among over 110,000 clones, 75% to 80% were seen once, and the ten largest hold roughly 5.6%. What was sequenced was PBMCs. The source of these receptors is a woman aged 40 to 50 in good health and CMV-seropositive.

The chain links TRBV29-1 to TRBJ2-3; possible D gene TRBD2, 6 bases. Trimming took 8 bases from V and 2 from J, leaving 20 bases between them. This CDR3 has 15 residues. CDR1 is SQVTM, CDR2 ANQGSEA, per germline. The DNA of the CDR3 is TGCAGCTTAACCCTCGGCGGGACCGTCACAGATACGCAGTATTTT. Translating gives CSLTLGGTVTDTQYF.

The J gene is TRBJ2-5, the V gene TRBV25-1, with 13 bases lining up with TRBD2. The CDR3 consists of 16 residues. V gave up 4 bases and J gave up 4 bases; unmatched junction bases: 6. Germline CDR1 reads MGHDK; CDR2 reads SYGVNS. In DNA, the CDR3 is TGTGCCAGCAGTGTAGGACTAGCGGGAGTCATAGAGACCCAGTACTTC. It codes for CASSVGLAGVIETQYF.

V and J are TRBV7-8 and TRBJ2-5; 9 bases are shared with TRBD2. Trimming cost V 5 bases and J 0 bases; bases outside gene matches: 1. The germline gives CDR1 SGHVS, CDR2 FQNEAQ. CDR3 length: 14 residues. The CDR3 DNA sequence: TGTGCCAGCAGCACTAGCGGGTACCAAGAGACCCAGTACTTC. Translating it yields CASSTSGYQETQYF.

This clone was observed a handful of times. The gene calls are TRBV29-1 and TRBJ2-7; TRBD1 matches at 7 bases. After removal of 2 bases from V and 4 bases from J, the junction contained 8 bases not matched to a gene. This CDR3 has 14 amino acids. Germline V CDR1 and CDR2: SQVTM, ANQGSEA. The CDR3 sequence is CSVEKGARGYEQYF. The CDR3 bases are TGCAGCGTTGAAAAGGGGGCGCGAGGTTACGAGCAGTACTTC.

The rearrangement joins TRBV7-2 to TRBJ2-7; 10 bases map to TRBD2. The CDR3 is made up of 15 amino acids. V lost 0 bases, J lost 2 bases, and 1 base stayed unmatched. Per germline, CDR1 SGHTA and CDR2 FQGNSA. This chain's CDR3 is CASSLAAGGPYEQYF. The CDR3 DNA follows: TGTGCCAGCAGCTTAGCAGCGGGAGGGCCCTACGAGCAGTACTTC.

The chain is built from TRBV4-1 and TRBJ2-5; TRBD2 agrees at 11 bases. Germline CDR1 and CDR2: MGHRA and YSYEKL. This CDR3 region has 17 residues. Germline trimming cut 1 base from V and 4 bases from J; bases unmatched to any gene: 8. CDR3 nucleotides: TGCGCCAGCAGCCAAGGTCTTGTAGCGGGAGGGGCAGAGACCCAGTACTTC. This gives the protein CASSQGLVAGGAETQYF.

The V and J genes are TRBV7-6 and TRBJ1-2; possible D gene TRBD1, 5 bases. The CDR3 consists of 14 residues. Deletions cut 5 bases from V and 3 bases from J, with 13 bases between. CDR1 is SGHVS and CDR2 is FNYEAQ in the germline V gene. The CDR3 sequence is CASSSGPGDYGYTF. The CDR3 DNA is TGTGCCAGCAGCAGTGGGCCGGGGGACTATGGCTACACCTTC.

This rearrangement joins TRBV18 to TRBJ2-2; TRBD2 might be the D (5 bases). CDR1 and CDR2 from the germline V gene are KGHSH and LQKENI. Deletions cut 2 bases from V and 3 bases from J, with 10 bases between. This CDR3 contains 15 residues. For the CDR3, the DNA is TGTGCCAGCTCACCAAATCGGGGAGACACCGGGGAGCTGTTTTTT. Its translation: CASSPNRGDTGELFF.

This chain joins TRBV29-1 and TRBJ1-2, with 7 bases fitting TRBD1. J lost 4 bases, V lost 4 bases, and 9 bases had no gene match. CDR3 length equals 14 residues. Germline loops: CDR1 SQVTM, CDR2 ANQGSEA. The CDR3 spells CSVVGDSLGYGYTF. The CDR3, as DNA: TGCAGCGTTGTTGGGGACAGTCTGGGCTATGGCTACACCTTC.

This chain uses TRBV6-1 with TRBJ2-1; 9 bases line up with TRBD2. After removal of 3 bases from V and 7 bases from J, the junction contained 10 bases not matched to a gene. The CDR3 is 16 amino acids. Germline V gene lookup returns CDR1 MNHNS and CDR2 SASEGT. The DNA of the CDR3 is TGTGCCAGCAGTGACCTAGCGGGAAGGGTGTGGAATGAGCAGTTCTTC. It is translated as CASSDLAGRVWNEQFF.

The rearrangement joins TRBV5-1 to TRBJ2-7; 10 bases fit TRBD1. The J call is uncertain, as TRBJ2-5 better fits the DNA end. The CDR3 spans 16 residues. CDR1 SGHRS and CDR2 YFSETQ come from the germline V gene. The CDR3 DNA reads TGCGCCAGCCTTCCGGGGACAGGGGATTGGGGAGAGACCCAGTACTTC. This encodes CASLPGTGDWGETQYF.

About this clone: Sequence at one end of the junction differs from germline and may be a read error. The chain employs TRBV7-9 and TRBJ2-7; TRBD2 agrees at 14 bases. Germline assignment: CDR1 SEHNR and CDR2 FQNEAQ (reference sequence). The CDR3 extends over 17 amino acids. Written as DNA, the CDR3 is TGTTCCAGCAGCGCCCCCGGGACTAGCGGGAGAGGTTACGAGCAGTACTTC. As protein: CSSSAPGTSGRGYEQYF.

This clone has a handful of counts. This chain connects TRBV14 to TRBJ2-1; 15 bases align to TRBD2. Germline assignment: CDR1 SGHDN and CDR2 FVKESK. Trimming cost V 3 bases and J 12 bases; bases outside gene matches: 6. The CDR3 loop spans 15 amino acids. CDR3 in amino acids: CASSQGLAGGIGQFF. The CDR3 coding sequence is TGTGCCAGCAGCCAGGGACTAGCGGGAGGTATAGGGCAGTTCTTC. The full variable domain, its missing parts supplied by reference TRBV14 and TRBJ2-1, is EAGVTQFPSHSVIEKGQTVTLRCDPISGHDNLYWYRRVMGKEIKFLLHFVKESKQDESGMPNNRFLAERTGGTYSTLKVQPAELEDSGVYFCASSQGLAGGIGQFFGPGTRLTVL.

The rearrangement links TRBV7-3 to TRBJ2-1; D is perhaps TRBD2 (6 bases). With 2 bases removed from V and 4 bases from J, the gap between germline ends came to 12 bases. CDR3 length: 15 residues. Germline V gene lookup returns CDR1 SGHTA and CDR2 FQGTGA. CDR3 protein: CASSLRTGAYNEQFF. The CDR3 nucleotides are TGTGCCAGCAGCTTACGGACGGGAGCTTACAATGAGCAGTTCTTC.

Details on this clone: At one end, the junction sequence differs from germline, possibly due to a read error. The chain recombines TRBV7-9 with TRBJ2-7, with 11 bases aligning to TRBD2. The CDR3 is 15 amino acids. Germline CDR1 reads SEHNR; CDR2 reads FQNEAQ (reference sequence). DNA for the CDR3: TGTTCCAGCAGCGCTACTAGCGGGAGTAAATACGAGCAGTACTTC. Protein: CSSSATSGSKYEQYF.

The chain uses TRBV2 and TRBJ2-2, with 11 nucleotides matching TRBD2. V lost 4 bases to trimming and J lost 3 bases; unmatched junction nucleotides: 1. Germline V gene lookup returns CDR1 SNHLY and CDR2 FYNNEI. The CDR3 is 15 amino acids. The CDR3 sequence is CASSVGLADTGELFF. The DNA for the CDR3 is TGTGCCAGCAGTGTGGGACTAGCGGACACCGGGGAGCTGTTTTTT.

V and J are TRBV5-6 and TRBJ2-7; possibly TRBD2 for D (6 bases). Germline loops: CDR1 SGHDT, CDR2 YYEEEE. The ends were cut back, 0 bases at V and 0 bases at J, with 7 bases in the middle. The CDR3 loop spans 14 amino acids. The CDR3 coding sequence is TGTGCCAGCAGCTTGGTGGACTACTCCTACGAGCAGTACTTC. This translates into CASSLVDYSYEQYF.

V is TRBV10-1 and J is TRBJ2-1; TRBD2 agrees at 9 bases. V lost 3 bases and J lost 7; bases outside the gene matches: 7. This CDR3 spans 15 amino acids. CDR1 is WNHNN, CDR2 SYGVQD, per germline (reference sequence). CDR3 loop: CASSESAGGPNEQFF. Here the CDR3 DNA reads TGCGCCAGCAGTGAATCCGCGGGAGGGCCTAATGAGCAGTTCTTC.

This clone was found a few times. CDR3 region: CASSLGTSGETQYF. DNA of the CDR3: TGTGCCAGCAGCCTAGGGACATCGGGGGAGACCCAGTACTTC. The chain joins TRBV27 to TRBJ2-5; D might be TRBD1 (6 bases). Germline CDR1 and CDR2: MNHEY and SMNVEV (reference sequence). Trimming cost V 6 bases and J 5 bases, with 16 bases left between them. The CDR3 runs 14 residues.

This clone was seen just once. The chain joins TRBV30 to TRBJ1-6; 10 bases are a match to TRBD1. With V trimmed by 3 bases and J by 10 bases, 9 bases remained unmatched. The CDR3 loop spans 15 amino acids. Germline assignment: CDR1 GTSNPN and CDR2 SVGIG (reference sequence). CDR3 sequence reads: CAWSNPDRGRSPLHF. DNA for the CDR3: TGTGCCTGGAGCAACCCGGACAGGGGGAGGTCACCCCTCCACTTT.

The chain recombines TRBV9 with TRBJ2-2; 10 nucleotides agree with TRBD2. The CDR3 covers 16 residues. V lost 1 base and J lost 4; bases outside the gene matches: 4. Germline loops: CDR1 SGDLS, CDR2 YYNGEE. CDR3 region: CASSVRSGRGTGELFF. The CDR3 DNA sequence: TGTGCCAGCAGCGTAAGAAGCGGGAGGGGCACCGGGGAGCTGTTTTTT.

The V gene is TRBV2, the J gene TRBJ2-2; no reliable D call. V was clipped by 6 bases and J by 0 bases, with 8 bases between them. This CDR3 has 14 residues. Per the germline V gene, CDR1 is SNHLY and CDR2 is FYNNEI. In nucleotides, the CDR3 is TGTGCCAGCAGGTCCCTTTCGAACACCGGGGAGCTGTTTTTT. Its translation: CASRSLSNTGELFF.

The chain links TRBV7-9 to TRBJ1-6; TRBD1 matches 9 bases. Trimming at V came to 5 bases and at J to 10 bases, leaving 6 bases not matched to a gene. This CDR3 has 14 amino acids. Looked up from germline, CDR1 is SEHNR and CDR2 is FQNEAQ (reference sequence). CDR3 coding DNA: TGTGCCAGCAGCCTCGGACAGGGGCGATCACCCCTCCACTTT. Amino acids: CASSLGQGRSPLHF. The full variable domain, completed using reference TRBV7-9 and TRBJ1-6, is DTGVSQNPRHKITKRGQNVTFRCDPISEHNRLYWYRQTLGQGPEFLTYFQNEAQLEKSRLLSDRFSAERPKGSFSTLEIQRTEQGDSAMYLCASSLGQGRSPLHFGNGTRLTVT.

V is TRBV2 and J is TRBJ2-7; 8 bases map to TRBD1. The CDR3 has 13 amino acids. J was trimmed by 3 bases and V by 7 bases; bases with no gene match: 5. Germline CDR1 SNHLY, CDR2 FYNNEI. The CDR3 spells CASITGGGYEQYF. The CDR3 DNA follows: TGTGCCAGCATTACAGGGGGAGGCTACGAGCAGTACTTC.

The CDR3 sequence is CASRSGQVNSPLHF. The CDR3 nucleotides read TGTGCCAGCAGATCCGGACAGGTCAATTCACCCCTCCACTTT. The J gene is TRBJ1-6, the V gene TRBV6-5, with 7 nucleotides matching TRBD1. There are 14 residues in the CDR3. V was pared by 6 bases and J by 7 bases, with 6 bases of the junction left unmatched. CDR1 is MNHEY, CDR2 SVGAGI, per germline.

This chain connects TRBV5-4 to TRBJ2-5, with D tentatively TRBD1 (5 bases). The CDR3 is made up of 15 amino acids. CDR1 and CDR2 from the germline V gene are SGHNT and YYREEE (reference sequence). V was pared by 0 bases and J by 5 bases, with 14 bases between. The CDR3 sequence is CASSLAGASVETQYF. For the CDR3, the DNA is TGTGCCAGCAGCTTGGCTGGGGCGTCGGTGGAGACCCAGTACTTC.